This T cell receptor (beta chain) appears in the sequencing data of a study of blood T cell repertoires in COVID-19. Background on the study: Acute-phase and convalescent COVID-19 samples originated in the United States, Italy and Spain. In each case, the material was cDNA or gDNA derived from T cells, B-cell-depleted T cells, or PBMCs.

Germline V lookup: CDR1 SNHLY, CDR2 FYNNEI. Trimming took off 7 bases at V and 7 bases at J, with 17 bases between the two ends. This CDR3 region has 15 residues. Per the authors' pipeline: From reference gene primer amplification, estimates of nucleated cell counts were derived. Assay used: immunoSEQ multiplex PCR; TCRdb lists only in-frame clones, some missing. D and trimming were read from the DNA, whereas the V and J calls and clone size are those reported in that table. The sample carries 130,000 to 150,000 clones, just under 90% recorded once. V and J are TRBV2 and TRBJ1-6, with a tentative D call TRBD1 (5 bases). This receptor was obtained from a woman aged 35 to 49 with acute or convalescent COVID-19. Sequencing was carried out using peripheral blood. The CDR3 spells CASIGRTNQNSPLHF. The CDR3 region has the DNA TGTGCCAGCATTGGCAGGACAAACCAAAATTCACCCCTCCACTTT.